Reported below is one TCR beta chain. The source of the sample is a study of blood T cell repertoires in COVID-19. Study as a whole: The United States, Italy and Spain provided the acute and convalescent COVID-19 samples. The analysed material was cDNA or gDNA that came from T cells, B-cell-depleted T cells, or PBMCs.

Authors' data handling: Counts of nucleated cells, estimated from reference gene primer amplification, were obtained. Clones were read by immunoSEQ multiplex PCR, and TCRdb kept only the in-frame ones, dropping some. The V and J calls and clone size were taken over from that table, and D and trimming were inferred from the DNA. The sample comprises 200,000 to 300,000 clones, roughly 90% of which are singletons, and under 4.5% rests with the top ten. Trimming stripped 1 base from V and 3 bases from J, with 10 bases between. From germline, CDR1 is KGHSH and CDR2 LQKENI. CDR3 length: 15 amino acids. V and J are TRBV18 and TRBJ2-1, with D perhaps TRBD2 (7 bases). Sequences were obtained from peripheral blood. The TCR sequence derives from a man in his 60s who had recovered from COVID-19. The CDR3, as DNA: TGTGCCAGCTCACCACTGGGGGGGCTCTACAATGAGCAGTTCTTC. It encodes CASSPLGGLYNEQFF.